This record covers a single TCR beta chain. In this sample, this clone turned up once. There is no known antigen for this receptor. Base qualities are not at hand, and no much larger clone is one base apart. Library preparation used the immunoSEQ multiplex PCR assay. The multiplex PCR relied on a mix of 60 forward primers for TCR Vbeta segments and 13 reverse primers for TCR Jbeta segments. Amplification of the CDR3 region of rearranged TCR beta genes was performed with a multiplex PCR assay on genomic DNA. On the Illumina HiSeq System, the amplified TCR beta libraries were sequenced as 87-base-pair reads. As for how the authors treated the data: A later analysis tallied approximately 87 million unique TCR beta chains across the 666 repertoires, and approximately 11 million of those chains were shared by two or more donors. Raw reads were error-corrected and collapsed into unique sequences with a nearest-neighbor algorithm that merged closely related sequences to remove PCR and sequencing errors. To assign V, D and J gene segments, CDR3 sequences were aligned to IMGT reference sequences. Each retained sequence needed at least a six-nucleotide match to both a V gene segment and a J gene segment. A rearrangement was called productive if the CDR3 had no stop codons and remained in frame with V and J, and every other rearrangement was called non-productive. CDR3 was defined according to IMGT convention as the region running from the second conserved V-encoded cysteine to the conserved J-encoded phenylalanine. In an earlier analysis of more than 550 of the donors, sequences lacking an unambiguous match to a single V gene segment were excluded. In an earlier analysis of approximately 590 of the donors, V segments were called functional above 56.7% productive rearrangements and were called segregating when the between-donor standard deviation exceeded 5%. A statistical classification framework was built for diagnosing cytomegalovirus status from the catalog of TCR beta chain sequences. In a later analysis, TCR nucleotide sequences were compared against IMGT/GENE-DB human TR gene sequences so that V and J genes could be assigned. Using the TCRdist pipeline, a later analysis assigned CDR3 sequences along with most-parsimonious VDJ recombination scenarios. In a later analysis, every TCR beta chain was defined by the combination of its CDR3 amino acid sequence and its V-gene family, and reads without a unique V-gene family were dropped. To address suspected cross-contamination and a sequencing artifact, a later analysis removed 550 to 750 highly shared, low-generation-probability nucleotide sequences. A later analysis calculated a clonal expansion index for each public chain from normalized within-repertoire ranks of inferred template counts. In a later analysis, generation probabilities were computed with a VDJ recombination model fitted to out-of-frame rearrangements, and the resulting probabilities were checked against IGoR. In a later analysis, hypergeometric tests were used to score TCR-TCR, TCR-HLA and TCR-CMV co-occurrence, with a repertoire-size bias correction applied to TCR pairs. In a later analysis, false discovery rates were estimated by permuting HLA or CMV assignments 20 times. In a later analysis, co-occurring TCRs were grouped using DBSCAN, with TCRdist sequence similarity added in when clustering inside HLA-allele-positive subsets. Repertoires with fewer than 30,000 or more than 120,000 public chains were left out of co-occurrence clustering, as were about 5 repertoires with anomalous nucleotide sharing. Entries here come from immuneACCESS through TCRdb and include only in-frame sequences with V and J called. Some clones fail to appear in such tables; in the studies checked, an unresolved V gene covers under half of the shortfall, and the cause of the remainder is unknown. For V, J and clone size, that table is used; D and trimming come from the DNA. This sample gives more than 95,000 clones in total; around 75% of them show up just once. The top ten constitute under 1.5% of the sample.

The cohort comprised 666 healthy bone marrow donors. Cohort members were all nominally healthy when sampled, although unrecorded immune exposures were likely present. The donor was CMV seronegative and belonged to the group of several hundred seronegative cohort members. A peripheral blood sample was provided by each donor, and peripheral blood mononuclear cells were used for TCR beta sequencing. The Qiagen DNeasy Blood Extraction Kit was used to extract genomic DNA from the blood cell samples. This sample stems from a study of cytomegalovirus exposure and HLA in healthy donors (dated 2017 in TCRdb). Study-level background: An earlier analysis of several hundred of the donors reported roughly 300 Gb of sequence data and 117 million unique TCR beta sequences obtained from some 200 million T cells. To predict cytomegalovirus infection status, the study combined high-throughput TCR immunosequencing, statistical association of individual TCRs with disease status, and machine learning. All discovery cohort repertoires had been generated on a single sequencing platform. The later analysis used no new phenotypic data to find candidate immune exposures, relying instead on TCR beta sequences and their occurrence across donors. Donor age, sex, ethnicity and CMV serostatus were compiled together with the repertoire data. A later analysis re-examined previously published TCR beta repertoires from several hundred donors and added high-resolution HLA genotyping to investigate patterns of TCR occurrence. In addition to the first cohort of 666 subjects, a separate validation cohort of approximately 130 different subjects was used. An earlier analysis of fewer than 750 of the donors used high-throughput TCR beta sequencing to judge whether each TCR beta V gene segment behaved as functional or pseudogenic. Across approximately 400 genotyped donors of the cohort, an average of 235,054 unique TCR beta nucleotide sequences per donor were sequenced, and 15% to 20% of those sequences were non-productive. Using immunosequencing, the study profiled T cell repertoires from around 680 subjects and related those repertoires to cytomegalovirus serostatus. The number of donors typed differed by locus, with 629-630 for A, B, C, DRB1 and DQB1, roughly 520 for DQA1, 600 to 610 for DPA1, and some 440 for DPB1. The genetic ancestry cluster associated with self-reported Caucasian donors included 81% of the 350 to 500 genotyped donors. An early release that covered fewer than 750 HLA-typed donors contained 300 to 350 gigabases of sequencing data and around 85 million unique TCR sequences. In a later genetic analysis, genome-wide SNP genotypes for 398 of the 666 donors were used, and that subset was treated as a discovery cohort. Four or five DR-DQ haplotypes were treated as single units for association and clustering because of strong linkage in the cohort. The study aimed to test whether signatures of past pathogen exposure could be identified by cataloging public T cell receptors. HLA typing covered class I and class II loci at four-digit resolution. Findings and caveats that apply to the study as a whole: Because some donors lacked HLA typing at each locus, the association tests relied only on the typed subset. The 87-base-pair reads could not distinguish some IMGT-functional V segments, including TRBV6-2 and TRBV6-3, so those segments were excluded. A cluster of highly shared sequence variants was judged likely to be a technical artifact of the sequencing pipeline. In a later analysis, most CMV-associated TCR beta chains were found to appear HLA-restricted, with HLA associations seemingly driven largely by CMV exposure. When HLA alleles, especially DR and DQ, strongly co-occurred, TCR associations were difficult to assign to individual alleles. Most TCR sequences were seen in very few donors, while some public TCRs were found in many individuals. A total of roughly 160 TCR beta chains were listed by the study as associated with cytomegalovirus. Three of the identified cytomegalovirus-associated TCR beta chains were confirmed in vitro to be specific for cytomegalovirus antigens. Because counts were too low, roughly 18 rarely observed V segments, including chromosome 9 orphons, were left out of the earlier analysis of approximately 580 of the donors. An earlier analysis of around 600 of the donors showed that most TCR beta V segments appeared in productive rearrangements either about 87% or about 30% of the time, which broadly matched IMGT annotations. A later analysis reported that several top co-occurrence clusters appeared linked to parvovirus B19, influenza, CMV and Epstein-Barr virus. The authors suggested that the approach could potentially be generalized to other disease states and immunological phenotypes. A further reported finding was that TCR beta sequences accurately predicted the HLA-A and HLA-B alleles for most subjects in the first cohort. The presence/absence analyses assumed that sequencing depth was roughly uniform across donors, and that assumption may not be true. According to a later genetic analysis, donors in an Asian-associated ancestry cluster had fewer N-insertions in productive TCRs than the approximately 670-donor mean. Correlated functional status among segregating V segments might reflect linkage disequilibrium, but an unknown experimental factor could not be ruled out. CMV serostatus was the only immune exposure information available for the cohort. In a later analysis, TCR association rates were found to vary across HLA loci, with the most associated TCRs seen for DRB1 alleles and the fewest for HLA-C alleles. A later analysis found that HLA-associated TCR beta chains were more clonally expanded and had lower generation probabilities than equally common non-associated chains. In both the original and validation cohorts, the classifier was reported to diagnose cytomegalovirus status with high specificity and sensitivity. V-gene and J-gene trimming of TCR beta chains was associated with a missense DCLRE1C variant in a later genetic analysis, and the association was replicated in an independent cohort. Only TCR beta chains were sequenced in this cohort, and the absence of alpha or paired-chain data limited detectable features. A later analysis associated 17,000 or so TCR beta sequences with specific HLA alleles at a false discovery rate of 0.05.

Relative to germline, V is missing 6 bases and J is missing 1 base, with 4 bases of the junction outside any gene match. The CDR3 starts with the cysteine, ends with the phenylalanine, and has 17 residues. Only the CDR3 portion is preserved as DNA: 51 bases, with reading frame beginning at the first base. Based on the germline V gene, the CDR1 and CDR2 sequences are WSHSY and SAAADI. Sequenced input: PBMCs. The TCR sequence derives from a man between 35 and 55 years old in good health and CMV-seronegative. The chain couples TRBV10-2 to TRBJ2-1; TRBD2 fits 15 bases in the junction. This receptor has the CDR3 CASRGLAGGPSYNEQFF. The sequence in DNA is TGCGCCAGCAGAGGACTAGCGGGAGGGCCGTCCTACAATGAGCAGTTCTTC.